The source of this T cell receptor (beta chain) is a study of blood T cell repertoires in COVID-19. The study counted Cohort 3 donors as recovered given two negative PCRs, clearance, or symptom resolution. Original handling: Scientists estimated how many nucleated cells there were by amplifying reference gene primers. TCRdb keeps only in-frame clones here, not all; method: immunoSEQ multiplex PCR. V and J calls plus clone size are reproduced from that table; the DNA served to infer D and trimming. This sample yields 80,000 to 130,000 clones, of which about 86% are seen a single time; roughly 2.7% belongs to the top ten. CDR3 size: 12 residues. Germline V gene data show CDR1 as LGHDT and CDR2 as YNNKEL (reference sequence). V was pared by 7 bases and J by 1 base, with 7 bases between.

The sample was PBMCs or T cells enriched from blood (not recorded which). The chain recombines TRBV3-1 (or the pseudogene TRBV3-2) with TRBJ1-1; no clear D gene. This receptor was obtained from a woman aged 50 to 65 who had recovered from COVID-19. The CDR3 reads CASTTGNTEAFF. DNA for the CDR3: TGTGCCAGCACTACCGGGAACACTGAAGCTTTCTTT.